A selection of T cell receptor beta chains follows, all from one sample in a study of CD8 T cells in Susac syndrome. TCRdb reprocessed the immunoSEQ multiplex PCR reads with MiXCR, giving one entry per CDR3 protein. The sample lists 95,000 to 150,000 distinct CDR3 sequences, just over 95% seen once, with roughly 0.14% in the top ten. The sequenced material came from CD4+ T cells from PBMCs. The receptors stem from a human donor with Susac syndrome. Both conserved end residues are part of each CDR3. Fields, in order: J gene, D gene, V gene, clone size, CDR3 DNA, CDR3 protein. A D gene is named only where the DNA matches it firmly. For some rows the clone size is stated as once, few or many, or as a class when expanded; others skip it.

>TRBJ2-7|.|TRBV4-2|.
TGTGCCAGCAGCCAAGATCGAGGAGGAGAATACGAGCAGTACTTC
CASSQDRGGEYEQYF
>TRBJ2-5|.|TRBV28|.
TGTGCCAGCAGCCTCTCGTTGGCGGAGACCCAGTACTTC
CASSLSLAETQYF
>TRBJ2-6|.|TRBV3-1|.
TGTGCCAGCAGCCAACGGCCGGCCACTGGGGCCAACGTCCTGACTTTC
CASSQRPATGANVLTF
>TRBJ2-4|.|TRBV28|.
TGTGCCAGCAGACCGGCGATACTAGCCAAAAACATTCAGTACTTC
CASRPAILAKNIQYF
>TRBJ2-1|.|TRBV18|once
TGTGCCAGCTCCCCCGTGAGCGAGCCCGGGTACAATGAGCAGTTCTTC
CASSPVSEPGYNEQFF
>TRBJ2-1|.|TRBV20-1|.
TGCAGTGCCGAGAGCTGGGACAATGAGCAGTTCTTC
CSAESWDNEQFF
>TRBJ2-3|.|TRBV9|.
TGTGCCAGCAGCACCAGGTGGGATACGCAGTATTTT
CASSTRWDTQYF
>TRBJ2-2|.|TRBV14|.
TGTGCCAGCAGCCAATTGTCCGCCATGAACACCGGGGAGCTGTTTTTT
CASSQLSAMNTGELFF
>TRBJ2-5|.|TRBV11-3|.
TGTGCCAGCAGCTTAGCAGGGTTCTACCAAGAGACCCAGTACTTC
CASSLAGFYQETQYF
>TRBJ1-1|.|TRBV3-1|.
TGTGCCAGCAGCCAATACAACCGGAACACTGAAGCTTTCTTT
CASSQYNRNTEAFF
>TRBJ1-5|.|TRBV2|.
TGTGCCAGCAGCTACGCCTGGACCAATCAGCCCCAGCATTTT
CASSYAWTNQPQHF
>TRBJ2-6|.|TRBV12-3/TRBV12-4|.
TGTGCCAGCAGTTTCGGACAGCCCGGGGCCAACGTCCTGACTTTC
CASSFGQPGANVLTF
>TRBJ1-1|TRBD1|TRBV5-1|.
TGCGCCAGCAGCTCCGTCGACAGGGGGCAAGGCACTGAAGCTTTCTTT
CASSSVDRGQGTEAFF
>TRBJ2-1|.|TRBV3-1|.
TGTGCCAGCAGCCATAGGGGGGGCAATGAGCAGTTCTTC
CASSHRGGNEQFF
>TRBJ1-1|.|TRBV29-1|few
TGCAGCGTTGAACGGCGATTGAACACTGAAGCTTTCTTT
CSVERRLNTEAFF
>TRBJ1-5|.|TRBV20-1|.
TGCAGTGCTAGAGAGGCAGGGCATCAGCCCCAGCATTTT
CSAREAGHQPQHF
>TRBJ2-3|TRBD2|TRBV5-1|few
TGTGCCAGCAGCTTGGCGGGGGAAGATACGCAGTATTTT
CASSLAGEDTQYF
>TRBJ1-4|.|TRBV29-1|.
TGCAGCGTTGTAGACCCGCGGGGGGAAAAACTGTTTTTT
CSVVDPRGEKLFF
>TRBJ2-3|.|TRBV30|.
TGTGCCTGGAGGGGTAGTTCAGATACGCAGTATTTT
CAWRGSSDTQYF
>TRBJ1-2|TRBD1|TRBV12-3/TRBV12-4|.
TGTGCCAGCGGCGAAATCGGGACAGACTACACCTTC
CASGEIGTDYTF
>TRBJ2-7|TRBD2|TRBV4-1|.
TGCGCCAGCAGCCGGTTACTAGCGCAGCGCTCCTACGAGCAGTACTTC
CASSRLLAQRSYEQYF
>TRBJ2-3|.|TRBV3-1|.
TGTGCCAGCAGCCAACTATCGAGAGATACGCAGTATTTT
CASSQLSRDTQYF
>TRBJ1-2|.|TRBV28|.
TGTGCCAGCAGGCCAAGCCAGGTTATTTCGAGCTACACCTTC
CASRPSQVISSYTF
>TRBJ2-7|TRBD2|TRBV7-2|.
TGTGCCAGCAGCTTAGAAGGCGGGAGGGGGGGCGAGCAGTACTTC
CASSLEGGRGGEQYF
>TRBJ1-2|.|TRBV30|.
TGTGCCTGGAGTCCCACCCGGGGCTATGGCTACACCTTC
CAWSPTRGYGYTF
>TRBJ2-3|.|TRBV6-5|.
TGTGCCAGCAGCCCGTCGGTAGATACGCAGTATTTT
CASSPSVDTQYF
>TRBJ1-1|.|TRBV5-4|.
TGTGCCAGCAGCCCGCGGACGGAACCGAACACTGAAGCTTTCTTT
CASSPRTEPNTEAFF
>TRBJ2-1|TRBD1|TRBV20-1|.
TGCAGTGCTTTGGACAGGGGAGGGTACTCCTACAATGAGCAGTTCTTC
CSALDRGGYSYNEQFF
>TRBJ2-7|.|TRBV5-1|.
TGCGCCAGCAGCGCGAGATCTGGACAAAACTACGAGCAGTACTTC
CASSARSGQNYEQYF
>TRBJ1-5|.|TRBV5-1|once
TGCGCCAGCAGCTTGGGGTGGGAATCCAATCAGCCCCAGCATTTT
CASSLGWESNQPQHF
>TRBJ1-1|.|TRBV5-1|.
TGCGCCAGCAGCCCGTATAACGACATGAACACTGAAGCTTTCTTT
CASSPYNDMNTEAFF
>TRBJ2-1|.|TRBV5-4|.
TGTGCCAGCAGCTTGGAGTACGGGGTGGAGAATGAGCAGTTCTTC
CASSLEYGVENEQFF
>TRBJ1-1|.|TRBV29-1|.
TGCAGCGTCCGACGGAACATGAACACTGAAGCTTTCTTT
CSVRRNMNTEAFF
>TRBJ2-7|.|TRBV30|.
TGTGCCTGGGCGACAGGTACCTACGAGCAGTACTTC
CAWATGTYEQYF
>TRBJ2-7|TRBD1|TRBV18|once
TGTGCCAGCTCACCCCTAGGACAGGGGGCTGGGCAGTACTTC
CASSPLGQGAGQYF
>TRBJ2-2|.|TRBV7-9|.
TGTGCCAGCAGCTCCAGGGCCGGGGAGCTGTTTTTT
CASSSRAGELFF
>TRBJ2-1|TRBD1|TRBV4-2|.
TGTGCCAGTACCGGGACAGGACCCTACAATGAGCAGTTCTTC
CASTGTGPYNEQFF
>TRBJ2-3|.|TRBV20-1|.
TGCAGTGCTCCCGACGGTCAGGCCGGCACAGATACGCAGTATTTT
CSAPDGQAGTDTQYF
>TRBJ2-3|TRBD1|TRBV20-1|.
TGCAGTGCTGGACAGGGGAAGCGGGCAGATACGCAGTATTTT
CSAGQGKRADTQYF
>TRBJ2-1|.|TRBV19|.
TGTGCCAGTAGTATAAAGAGCAGCTCCTACAATGAGCAGTTCTTC
CASSIKSSSYNEQFF
>TRBJ1-1|.|TRBV7-9|.
TGTGCCAGCAGCCGGAGGACAGTTGGTACTGAAGCTTTCTTT
CASSRRTVGTEAFF
>TRBJ2-7|TRBD1|TRBV20-1|.
TGCAGTGCCGACAGGGGGCCCTACGAGCAGTACTTC
CSADRGPYEQYF
>TRBJ1-2|TRBD1|TRBV20-1|.
TGCAGTGCTAGAGAGTGGGACAGACATATCTATGGCTACACCTTC
CSAREWDRHIYGYTF
>TRBJ2-5|.|TRBV5-1|.
TGCGCCAGCCCCGAAAAACCAGCTCGGATAGAGACCCAGTACTTC
CASPEKPARIETQYF